The 19 T cell receptor beta chains presented below share a single source sample, sequenced in a study of breast tumors, draining lymph nodes, adjacent tissues (dated by TCRdb to the mid-2010s). The library was prepared using multiplex PCR. The sequencing machine was an Illumina HiSeq 2000. TCRdb handled the public reads itself, with Q25 trimming in fastp and clone calling in MiXCR, and kept productive beta chains. Every distinct CDR3 protein forms one entry, paired with its most common genes and DNA. For this sample the table gives under 250,000 distinct CDR3 sequences, of which 32% were detected only once. The ten largest clones represent roughly 1.3% of the sample. The axillary draining lymph nodes of breast cancer patients were the source of the lymph node samples. Sequenced material: axillary lymph node tissue. The receptor set was obtained from a female donor with breast cancer. Some clones in this sample may be carry-over from other donors' samples.

This clonotype occurred many times. A much larger clone differs from this one at a single base, so this may be a read error. The CDR3 protein is CASSGMDRASYNEQFF. In DNA form, the CDR3 reads TGTGCCAGCAGCGGCATGGACAGGGCCTCCTACAATGAGCAGTTCTTC. V usage is TRBV11-3 and J usage is TRBJ2-1; 8 bases are a match to TRBD1. This CDR3 is built from 16 residues. CDR1 and CDR2 from the germline V gene are SGHNT and YENEEA. V lost 5 bases, J lost 0 bases, and 6 bases stayed unmatched.

This clonotype was picked up many times. V usage is TRBV12-3 or TRBV12-4 and J usage is TRBJ2-3, with TRBD2 identical over 10 bases. The V gene end was trimmed by 6 bases and the J gene end by 2 bases; junction bases not matched to a gene: 5. CDR3 length: 15 amino acids. The CDR3 DNA reads TGTGCCAGCAGGAGCGGGAGGGGTTCCACAGATACGCAGTATTTT. Amino acids: CASRSGRGSTDTQYF.

In its sample, this clonotype was seen a few times. This chain connects TRBV6-1 to TRBJ1-2; 7 nucleotides agree with TRBD1. The CDR3 extends over 14 amino acids. Germline loops: CDR1 MNHNS, CDR2 SASEGT. J gave up 1 base and V 6 bases, and 5 bases lay outside the gene matches. The CDR3 is CASRGTVFNYGYTF. The CDR3, as DNA: TGTGCCAGCAGGGGGACAGTGTTTAACTATGGCTACACCTTC.

This clonotype has at least ten counts. This CDR3 is CASSPDLISRSGERYEQYF. CDR3 DNA: TGTGCCAGCAGCCCCGATCTGATCAGCCGTAGCGGGGAGAGATACGAGCAGTACTTC. The chain is built from TRBV6-5 and TRBJ2-7; 8 bases align to TRBD2. CDR3 length: 19 residues. Unmatched junction bases numbered 23, after V lost 6 bases and J lost 4 bases. Looked up from germline, CDR1 is MNHEY and CDR2 is SVGAGI.

V usage is TRBV5-6 and J usage is TRBJ1-1; D remains ambiguous. V lost 2 bases and J 5 bases, leaving 13 bases between the germline ends. There are 14 residues in the CDR3. Germline CDR1 and CDR2: SGHDT and YYEEEE. The chain's CDR3 is CASSFDAARTEAFF. The DNA of the CDR3 is TGTGCCAGCAGCTTTGACGCAGCAAGGACTGAAGCTTTCTTT.

This chain uses TRBV28 with TRBJ1-3; D possibly corresponds to TRBD1 (5 bases). V dropped 11 bases and J dropped 4 bases, with 15 bases sitting between them. The CDR3 has 13 amino acids. Germline loops: CDR1 MDHEN, CDR2 SYDVKM. The CDR3 bases are TGTGCCGCTGGGGGGTCTCCCGGAAACACCATATATTTT. Translation gives CAAGGSPGNTIYF.

In DNA, the CDR3 is TGTGCCAGCAGCTTACGGGTCGGGACGTACAATGAGCAGTTCTTC. As protein: CASSLRVGTYNEQFF. This chain links TRBV13 with TRBJ2-1; TRBD1 or TRBD2 may be the D gene (5 bases each). V lost 2 bases to trimming and J lost 4 bases, with 12 bases between them. The CDR3 sequence is 15 residues long. Germline values: CDR1 PRHDT, CDR2 FYEKMQ (reference sequence).

Points on this clonotype: Relative to the germline gene, one junction end is altered; a read error may explain this. The chain recombines TRBV10-1 with TRBJ2-1; perhaps D is TRBD1 or TRBD2 (5 bases each). CDR1 is WNHNN, CDR2 SYGVQD, per germline (reference sequence). The CDR3 is made up of 14 amino acids. The CDR3 sequence: CASSDSGTYNEQLF. Here the CDR3 DNA reads TGCGCCAGCAGTGATTCCGGGACCTACAATGAGCAGCTCTTC.

This clonotype has at least ten counts. This chain joins TRBV7-9 and TRBJ2-2, with unresolved D. CDR1 and CDR2 (germline): SEHNR, FQNEAQ (reference sequence). V was shortened by 2 bases and J by 0 bases, with 7 bases between the two germline ends. CDR3 length: 15 amino acids. The CDR3 DNA sequence: TGTGCCAGCAGCTTATATGGGACGAACACCGGGGAGCTGTTTTTT. This translates into CASSLYGTNTGELFF.

This clonotype was counted ten times or more. This chain joins TRBV5-6 and TRBJ2-3, with 8 bases lining up with TRBD1. V shed 3 bases and J 6 bases; nucleotides not matched to a gene: 6. Germline CDR1 reads SGHDT; CDR2 reads YYEEEE. This CDR3 is built from 14 residues. The CDR3 DNA is TGTGCCAGCAGCTCCTCTGGGACAGGCGATACGCAGTATTTT. Protein: CASSSSGTGDTQYF.

The rearrangement links TRBV2 to TRBJ2-5; 8 bases map to TRBD1. Germline trimming cut 2 bases from V and 5 bases from J; bases unmatched to any gene: 4. The germline gives CDR1 SNHLY, CDR2 FYNNEI. This CDR3 comprises 14 residues. The CDR3 reads CASSELQGAETQYF. The CDR3 DNA reads as TGTGCCAGCAGTGAACTCCAGGGGGCGGAGACCCAGTACTTC.

This clonotype was detected many times. The junction departs from germline at one end; a sequencing error may be responsible. The rearrangement joins TRBV7-9 to TRBJ1-4; 7 bases map to TRBD1. This CDR3 spans 15 amino acids. Germline V CDR1 and CDR2: SEHNR, FQNEAQ (reference sequence). The CDR3 reads CVSSSTGVTNEKLFF. The CDR3 region has the DNA TGTGTCAGCAGCTCAACAGGGGTAACTAATGAAAAACTGTTTTTT.

Many counts were recorded for this clonotype. V is TRBV11-3 and J is TRBJ2-2; 9 nucleotides match TRBD1. Germline CDR1 SGHNT, CDR2 YENEEA. The CDR3 has 15 amino acids. V shed 4 bases and J 8 bases; nucleotides not matched to a gene: 8. The CDR3 sequence is CASSYLVTGGGELFF. For the CDR3, the DNA is TGTGCCAGCAGCTACCTGGTGACAGGGGGTGGGGAGCTGTTTTTT.

This clonotype was seen at least ten times. This sequence joins TRBV6-6 and TRBJ2-1; perhaps TRBD1 as D (5 bases). The CDR3 extends over 13 amino acids. V was clipped by 8 bases and J by 12 bases, with 20 bases between them. Germline assignment: CDR1 MNHNY and CDR2 SVGAGI (reference sequence). The DNA of the CDR3 is TGTGCCAGCCGCGCTGGGGCAGAAAGTGGGCAGTTCTTC. Translation: CASRAGAESGQFF.

At least ten counts were recorded for this clonotype. V gene TRBV2 combines with J gene TRBJ2-5; TRBD2 matches at 11 bases. Germline loops: CDR1 SNHLY, CDR2 FYNNEI. Trimming at V came to 6 bases and at J to 3 bases, leaving 3 bases not matched to a gene. The CDR3 has 14 residues. The CDR3 loop is CASRGLAAEETQYF. Written as DNA, the CDR3 is TGTGCCAGCAGGGGACTAGCGGCTGAAGAGACCCAGTACTTC.

This clonotype was recorded a few times. The chain carries TRBV18 and TRBJ2-7; TRBD2 agrees at 10 bases. Germline lookup yields CDR1 KGHSH and CDR2 LQKENI. There are 17 residues in the CDR3. The V gene end was trimmed by 2 bases and the J gene end by 7 bases; junction bases not matched to a gene: 14. The CDR3 region is CASSPKIITSGATEQYF. CDR3 nucleotides: TGTGCCAGCTCACCAAAAATAATCACTAGCGGGGCCACTGAGCAGTACTTC.

The CDR3 reads CAISVVQGASGYTF. The CDR3 DNA is TGTGCCATCAGTGTGGTACAGGGGGCGAGTGGCTACACCTTC. V is TRBV10-3 and J is TRBJ1-2, with 9 nucleotides matching TRBD1. The CDR3 contains 14 residues. V shed 4 bases and J 7 bases; nucleotides not matched to a gene: 7. The germline V gene encodes CDR1 ENHRY and CDR2 SYGVKD.

Details on this clonotype: Its ends do not fully match the called genes, so a read error is possible. The gene calls are TRBV12-3 or TRBV12-4 and TRBJ2-7, with 8 positions matching TRBD1. The CDR3 extends over 17 amino acids. The CDR3 spells CASTSFRTGRSSYEQSF. CDR3 DNA: TGTGCCAGCACCTCATTCCGGACAGGGAGGAGCTCCTACGAGCAGTCCTTC.

This clonotype appeared a few times. CDR3 in DNA: TGTGCCAGCAGTCGGAGGGGTTTTCGAGGGAACACTGAAGCTTTCTTT. Encoded protein: CASSRRGFRGNTEAFF. The chain is built from TRBV2 and TRBJ1-1; D might be TRBD1 (5 bases). Trimming took 5 bases from V and 1 from J, leaving 17 bases between them. CDR3 size: 16 residues. From germline, CDR1 is SNHLY and CDR2 FYNNEI.